This TCR beta chain emerged from a study of cytomegalovirus exposure and HLA in healthy donors. Study-wide background: Earlier work reported 95 million to 130 million unique TCR beta sequences from 150 million to 200 million T cells. Overall study results and limits: Most CMV-associated TCR beta chains appeared HLA-restricted in a later analysis.

Both 60 Vbeta primers and 13 Jbeta primers went into the PCR. TCRdb's copy holds only in-frame clones and misses some; the assay was immunoSEQ multiplex PCR. Of some 150,000 clones detected, about 75% appear once; the ten largest clones hold about 3.5%. This CDR3 comprises 14 residues. V shed 1 base and J shed 4 bases, with 10 bases lying between them. Germline V CDR1 and CDR2: SGHTA, FQGNSA. A word on this clone: Its antigen is undetermined.

Sequencing used PBMCs. The gene calls are TRBV7-2 and TRBJ2-5, with D hard to call. The source of this sequence is a man aged 35-49 years in good health and CMV-seronegative. This chain's CDR3 is CASSLDTPLETQYF. The CDR3 DNA sequence: TGTGCCAGCAGCTTAGATACCCCACTAGAGACCCAGTACTTC.